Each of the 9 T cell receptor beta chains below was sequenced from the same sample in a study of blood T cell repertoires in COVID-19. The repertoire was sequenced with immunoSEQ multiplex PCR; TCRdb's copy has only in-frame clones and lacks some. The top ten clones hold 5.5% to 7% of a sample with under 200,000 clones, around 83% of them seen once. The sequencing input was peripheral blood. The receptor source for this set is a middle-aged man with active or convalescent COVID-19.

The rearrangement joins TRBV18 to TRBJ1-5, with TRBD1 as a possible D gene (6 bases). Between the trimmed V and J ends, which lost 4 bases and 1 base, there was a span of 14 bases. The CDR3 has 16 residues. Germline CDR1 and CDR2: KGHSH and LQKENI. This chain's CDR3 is CASSREQGGSNQPQHF. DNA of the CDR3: TGTGCCAGCTCACGCGAACAGGGTGGGAGCAATCAGCCCCAGCATTTT.

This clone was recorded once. The CDR3: CASRLRDRGIYGYTF. CDR3 coding DNA: TGTGCCAGCAGGCTCCGGGACAGGGGCATTTATGGCTACACCTTC. The chain has TRBV3-1 (or the pseudogene TRBV3-2) and TRBJ1-2; TRBD1 agrees at 10 bases. J lost 5 bases, V lost 6 bases, and 9 bases had no gene match. CDR1 is LGHDT and CDR2 is YNNKEL in the germline V gene (reference sequence). The CDR3 sequence is 15 residues long.

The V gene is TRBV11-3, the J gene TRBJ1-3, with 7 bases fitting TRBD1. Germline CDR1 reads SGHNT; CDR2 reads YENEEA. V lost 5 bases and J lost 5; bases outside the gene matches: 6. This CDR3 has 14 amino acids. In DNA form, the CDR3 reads TGTGCCAGCAGCCCGACAGGGAGTAGAAACACCATATATTTT. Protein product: CASSPTGSRNTIYF.

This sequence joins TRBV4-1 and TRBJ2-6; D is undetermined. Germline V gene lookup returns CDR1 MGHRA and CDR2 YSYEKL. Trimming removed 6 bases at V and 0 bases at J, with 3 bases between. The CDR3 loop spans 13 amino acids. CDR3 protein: CASRASGANVLTF. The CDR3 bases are TGCGCCAGCAGAGCCTCTGGGGCCAACGTCCTGACTTTC.

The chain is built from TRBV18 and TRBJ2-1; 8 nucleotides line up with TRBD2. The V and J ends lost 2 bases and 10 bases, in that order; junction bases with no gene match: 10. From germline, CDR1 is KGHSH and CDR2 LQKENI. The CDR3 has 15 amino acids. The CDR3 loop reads CASSPTLAEFREQFF. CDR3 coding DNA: TGTGCCAGCTCACCAACACTAGCGGAGTTCAGGGAGCAGTTCTTC. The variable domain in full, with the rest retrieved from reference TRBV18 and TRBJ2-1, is NAGVMQNPRHLVRRRGQEARLRCSPMKGHSHVYWYRQLPEEGLKFMVYLQKENIIDESGMPKERFSAEFPKEGPSILRIQQVVRGDSAAYFCASSPTLAEFREQFFGPGTRLTVL.

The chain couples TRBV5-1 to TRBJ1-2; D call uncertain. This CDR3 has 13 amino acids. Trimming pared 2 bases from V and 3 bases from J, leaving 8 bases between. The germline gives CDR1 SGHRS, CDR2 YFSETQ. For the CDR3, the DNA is TGCGCCAGCAGCTTTCAGGCAGACTATGGCTACACCTTC. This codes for CASSFQADYGYTF.

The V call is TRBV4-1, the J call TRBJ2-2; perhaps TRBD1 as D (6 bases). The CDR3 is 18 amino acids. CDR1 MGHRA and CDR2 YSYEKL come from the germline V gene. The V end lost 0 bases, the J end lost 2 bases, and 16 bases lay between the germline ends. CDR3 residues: CASSQDISTGLNTGELFF. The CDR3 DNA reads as TGCGCCAGCAGCCAAGATATTTCCACAGGGCTTAACACCGGGGAGCTGTTTTTT.

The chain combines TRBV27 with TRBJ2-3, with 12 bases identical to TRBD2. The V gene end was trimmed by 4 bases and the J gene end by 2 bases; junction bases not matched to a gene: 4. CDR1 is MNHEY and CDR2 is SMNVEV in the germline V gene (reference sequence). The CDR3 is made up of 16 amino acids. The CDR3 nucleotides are TGTGCCAGCAGTTACCCTAGCGGGAGGGCCACAGATACGCAGTATTTT. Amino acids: CASSYPSGRATDTQYF.

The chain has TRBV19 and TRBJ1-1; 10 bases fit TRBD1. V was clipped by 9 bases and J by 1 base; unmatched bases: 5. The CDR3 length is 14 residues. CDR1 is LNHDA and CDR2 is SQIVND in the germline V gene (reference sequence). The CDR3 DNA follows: TGTGCCAGCCGGACAGGGGGGGGGAACACTGAAGCTTTCTTT. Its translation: CASRTGGGNTEAFF. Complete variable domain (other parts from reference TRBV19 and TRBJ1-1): DGGITQSPKYLFRKEGQNVTLSCEQNLNHDAMYWYRQDPGQGLRLIYYSQIVNDFQKGDIAEGYSVSREKKESFPLTVTSAQKNPTAFYLCASRTGGGNTEAFFGQGTRLTVV.